This is a list of T cell receptor beta chains from one sample in a study of blood T cell repertoires in COVID-19. The table came from immunoSEQ multiplex PCR; TCRdb's copy has only in-frame clones and leaves some out. In the table there are approximately 230,000 clones, 86% of which are singletons. Sequencing was performed on peripheral blood. Receptors originate from a man aged 30 to 45 who had recovered from COVID-19. Both conserved end residues are part of each CDR3. A D gene is named only where the DNA matches it firmly. Expanded clones get a size class; other rows say once, few or many, or leave the size out.

cdr3_nt: TGTGCCAGCCTACCCCGGTGGGCCGCGGGGGCTTTCTTT
cdr3_aa: CASLPRWAAGAFF
j_call: TRBJ1-1
v_call: TRBV6-5
clone_size: NA
d_call: NA

cdr3_nt: TGCAGTGCTACATCTGGAAACACCATATATTTT
cdr3_aa: CSATSGNTIYF
j_call: TRBJ1-3
v_call: TRBV20-1
clone_size: NA
d_call: NA

cdr3_nt: TGTGCCAGCAGCCCTCGGACAGGACGAGGCTACACCTTC
cdr3_aa: CASSPRTGRGYTF
j_call: TRBJ1-2
v_call: TRBV3-1/TRBV3-2
clone_size: NA
d_call: TRBD1

cdr3_nt: TGCGCCAGCAGCTTGGGGGGAAGACAGGGAACCCACTACGAGCAGTACTTC
cdr3_aa: CASSLGGRQGTHYEQYF
j_call: TRBJ2-7
v_call: TRBV5-1
clone_size: few
d_call: TRBD1

cdr3_nt: TGTGCCAGCAGGGGGGGTAACTATGGCTACACCTTC
cdr3_aa: CASRGGNYGYTF
j_call: TRBJ1-2
v_call: TRBV6-5
clone_size: NA
d_call: NA

cdr3_nt: TGTGCCAGCAGCCTATCTACGCAGGGATCCAGCTACACCTTC
cdr3_aa: CASSLSTQGSSYTF
j_call: TRBJ1-2
v_call: TRBV3-1/TRBV3-2
clone_size: NA
d_call: NA

cdr3_nt: TGTGCCAGCAGTTACCGCACAGGAAATCAGCCCCAGCATTTT
cdr3_aa: CASSYRTGNQPQHF
j_call: TRBJ1-5
v_call: TRBV6-6
clone_size: NA
d_call: NA

cdr3_nt: TGCGCCAGCAGCTCACGACAGGGAGTGTTGAGCGAGCAGTACTTC
cdr3_aa: CASSSRQGVLSEQYF
j_call: TRBJ2-7
v_call: TRBV5-1
clone_size: NA
d_call: TRBD1

cdr3_nt: TGTGCCAGCAGCCTAACCGAGGGGGCCACCTTC
cdr3_aa: CASSLTEGATF
j_call: TRBJ1-2
v_call: TRBV7-2
clone_size: NA
d_call: TRBD1

cdr3_nt: TGTGCCAGCAGCACTCAAGGGGGCTATGGAAACACCATATATTTT
cdr3_aa: CASSTQGGYGNTIYF
j_call: TRBJ1-3
v_call: TRBV9
clone_size: NA
d_call: TRBD1

cdr3_nt: TGTGCCAGCAGCACCGGGACAGGGCCTACTAACTATGGCTACACCTTC
cdr3_aa: CASSTGTGPTNYGYTF
j_call: TRBJ1-2
v_call: TRBV5-8
clone_size: NA
d_call: TRBD1

cdr3_nt: TGCGCCAGCAGCCGACTAGCGGGGGTTTCTGGGACAGATACGCAGTATTTT
cdr3_aa: CASSRLAGVSGTDTQYF
j_call: TRBJ2-3
v_call: TRBV4-1
clone_size: few
d_call: TRBD2

cdr3_nt: TGTGCCAGCAGTACAGGGTATGAAAACATTCAGTACTTC
cdr3_aa: CASSTGYENIQYF
j_call: TRBJ2-4
v_call: TRBV2
clone_size: NA
d_call: NA

cdr3_nt: TGTGCCAGCAGCATTGACATTAACACTGAAGCTTTCTTT
cdr3_aa: CASSIDINTEAFF
j_call: TRBJ1-1
v_call: TRBV13
clone_size: few
d_call: NA

cdr3_nt: TGTGCCAGCAGCGTCACAGGGGCGAACACTGAAGCTTTCTTT
cdr3_aa: CASSVTGANTEAFF
j_call: TRBJ1-1
v_call: TRBV9
clone_size: NA
d_call: TRBD1

cdr3_nt: TGTGCCAGCAGCTTAGCCGGACAGGAGAATCAGCCCCAGCATTTT
cdr3_aa: CASSLAGQENQPQHF
j_call: TRBJ1-5
v_call: TRBV7-9
clone_size: NA
d_call: TRBD1

cdr3_nt: TGTGCCAGCAGAGATACGACTAGCGGGGAGACCCAGTACTTC
cdr3_aa: CASRDTTSGETQYF
j_call: TRBJ2-5
v_call: TRBV2
clone_size: few
d_call: TRBD2

cdr3_nt: TGTGCCAGCAGCTTGCGTAACAGCCCGTACAATGAGCAGTTCTTC
cdr3_aa: CASSLRNSPYNEQFF
j_call: TRBJ2-1
v_call: TRBV5-4
clone_size: NA
d_call: NA

cdr3_nt: TGTGCCAGCAGCCCGGGACAGGTGAGCTACGAGCAGTACTTC
cdr3_aa: CASSPGQVSYEQYF
j_call: TRBJ2-7
v_call: TRBV5-4
clone_size: NA
d_call: TRBD1

cdr3_nt: TGTGCCAGCAGCAAGAGCGGGGGGCGAACAACCGGGGAGCTGTTTTTT
cdr3_aa: CASSKSGGRTTGELFF
j_call: TRBJ2-2
v_call: TRBV3-1/TRBV3-2
clone_size: NA
d_call: TRBD2

cdr3_nt: TGTGCTAGTGGTTTGGAGGCGGATAGGGCTTTCTTT
cdr3_aa: CASGLEADRAFF
j_call: TRBJ1-1
v_call: TRBV12-5
clone_size: NA
d_call: NA

cdr3_nt: TGTGCCAGCAGCCGGGACGGCGGGGCTAGCACAGATACGCAGTATTTT
cdr3_aa: CASSRDGGASTDTQYF
j_call: TRBJ2-3
v_call: TRBV5-4
clone_size: NA
d_call: NA

cdr3_nt: TGTGCCAGCAGCCCCATGGACAGGGGGGTCGACGAGCAGTACTTC
cdr3_aa: CASSPMDRGVDEQYF
j_call: TRBJ2-7
v_call: TRBV7-6
clone_size: NA
d_call: TRBD1

cdr3_nt: TGTGCCAGCAGCTTGGTACGCCCGAGCTACGAGCAGTACTTC
cdr3_aa: CASSLVRPSYEQYF
j_call: TRBJ2-7
v_call: TRBV7-9
clone_size: NA
d_call: NA

cdr3_nt: TGTGCCAGCAGCTACATACAGGCAACCGGGGAGCTGTTTTTT
cdr3_aa: CASSYIQATGELFF
j_call: TRBJ2-2
v_call: TRBV5-4
clone_size: NA
d_call: NA

cdr3_nt: TGTGCCAGCACCCGGACTAGCGGGGCCTACGAGCAGTACTTC
cdr3_aa: CASTRTSGAYEQYF
j_call: TRBJ2-7
v_call: TRBV6-5
clone_size: NA
d_call: TRBD2

cdr3_nt: TGTGCCAGCAGTTACTCGCGAGGGTTGAACACTGAAGCTTTCTTT
cdr3_aa: CASSYSRGLNTEAFF
j_call: TRBJ1-1
v_call: TRBV6-5
clone_size: NA
d_call: NA

cdr3_nt: TGTGCCAGCAGCATTCAGGGAGGGGAAGAGACCCAGTACTTC
cdr3_aa: CASSIQGGEETQYF
j_call: TRBJ2-5
v_call: TRBV7-2
clone_size: NA
d_call: TRBD2

cdr3_nt: TGTGCCAGCAGCCCGGGGGGGACCTACGAGCAGTACTTC
cdr3_aa: CASSPGGTYEQYF
j_call: TRBJ2-7
v_call: TRBV5-4
clone_size: NA
d_call: TRBD2

cdr3_nt: TGCGCCAGCAGCCGGGACAGGGGTGCCTCTGAAGCTTTCTTT
cdr3_aa: CASSRDRGASEAFF
j_call: TRBJ1-1
v_call: TRBV10-1
clone_size: NA
d_call: TRBD1

cdr3_nt: TGTGCCAGCAGTTTGGGCGGGGCCAACGTCCTGACTTTC
cdr3_aa: CASSLGGANVLTF
j_call: TRBJ2-6
v_call: TRBV28
clone_size: few
d_call: NA

cdr3_nt: TGTGCCAGCAGCGGTGGGACAGTCAATGAGCAGTTCTTC
cdr3_aa: CASSGGTVNEQFF
j_call: TRBJ2-1
v_call: TRBV9
clone_size: NA
d_call: TRBD1

cdr3_nt: TGTGCCAGCAGCTTCGGGGGGGCGGCGGAGCAGTACTTC
cdr3_aa: CASSFGGAAEQYF
j_call: TRBJ2-7
v_call: TRBV7-6
clone_size: once
d_call: TRBD2

cdr3_nt: TGTGCCAGCAGCCCGAGACTAGCGGGGGGCAAGACCCAGTACTTC
cdr3_aa: CASSPRLAGGKTQYF
j_call: TRBJ2-5
v_call: TRBV4-2
clone_size: NA
d_call: TRBD2

cdr3_nt: TGTGCCAGCAGTGAGGTTTGGGGGGAGATGGCTGAAGCTTTCTTT
cdr3_aa: CASSEVWGEMAEAFF
j_call: TRBJ1-1
v_call: TRBV2
clone_size: NA
d_call: NA